Below are 14 T cell receptor beta chains sequenced from a single sample in a study of T-cell memory formation after mild COVID-19. In TCRdb, the 5' RACE reads were re-called with MiXCR into one record per CDR3 protein. The data hold roughly 200,000 distinct CDR3 sequences, with about a fifth observed a single time. Sequenced: PBMCs or a T cell subset sorted from them (not recorded which). The receptors originated from an adult woman who had mild COVID-19 (a few samples of this study predate the infection). Cell type and time point are not known.

This clonotype was observed a few times. This rearrangement joins TRBV5-1 to TRBJ1-1; 11 positions agree with TRBD1. The CDR3 has 16 residues. The V segment lost 1 base and the J segment 5 bases; nucleotides outside the gene matches: 7. Germline V CDR1 and CDR2: SGHRS, YFSETQ. This CDR3 is CASSLIGQGAGTEAFF. The CDR3 region has the DNA TGCGCCAGCAGCTTGATAGGACAGGGGGCAGGAACTGAAGCTTTCTTT.

This sequence joins TRBV7-9 and TRBJ2-1; 7 nucleotides agree with TRBD1. Germline V gene sequence: CDR1 SEHNR, CDR2 FQNEAQ (reference sequence). V trimming: 4 bases; J trimming: 4 bases; junction bases outside the gene matches: 7. The CDR3 runs 15 residues. This chain's CDR3 is CASSSRTGAYNEQFF. DNA of the CDR3: TGTGCCAGCAGCTCCAGGACAGGCGCGTACAATGAGCAGTTCTTC.

The V and J genes are TRBV7-9 and TRBJ2-7; 10 bases agree with TRBD1. Trimming at V came to 4 bases and at J to 0 bases, leaving 6 bases not matched to a gene. Per the germline V gene, CDR1 is SEHNR and CDR2 is FQNEAQ (reference sequence). This CDR3 comprises 16 residues. The CDR3 loop is CASSSGTGVISYEQYF. CDR3 nucleotides: TGTGCCAGCAGCTCAGGGACAGGGGTTATCTCCTACGAGCAGTACTTC.

The chain carries TRBV6-6 and TRBJ2-7, with D possibly matching TRBD1 (6 bases). Germline assignment: CDR1 MNHNY and CDR2 SVGAGI (reference sequence). This CDR3 is built from 17 residues. Trimming shortened V by 1 base and J by 5 bases, and 21 bases separated the two germline ends. CDR3 coding DNA: TGTGCCAGCAGTTACTACCCCCTAGGACAGTCATCCCACGAGCAGTACTTC. Protein sequence: CASSYYPLGQSSHEQYF.

This clonotype was observed a handful of times. V and J are TRBV20-1 and TRBJ2-7; 8 bases line up with TRBD1. Germline lookup yields CDR1 DFQATT and CDR2 SNEGSKA (reference sequence). The V and J ends lost 1 base and 3 bases, in that order; junction bases with no gene match: 8. This CDR3 is 15 amino acids long. The CDR3 sequence: CSARAVQGENYEQYF. The CDR3 nucleotides are TGCAGTGCTAGAGCCGTACAGGGGGAGAACTACGAGCAGTACTTC.

This chain uses TRBV7-9 with TRBJ2-2; D is possibly TRBD2 (6 bases). V dropped 2 bases and J dropped 0 bases, with 19 bases sitting between them. The CDR3 sequence is 19 residues long. Germline V gene lookup returns CDR1 SEHNR and CDR2 FQNEAQ (reference sequence). CDR3 coding DNA: TGTGCCAGCAGCTTACCCATCCAAGGACTAAAATCGAACACCGGGGAGCTGTTTTTT. Its protein product is CASSLPIQGLKSNTGELFF. The entire variable domain, with the rest obtained from reference TRBV7-9 and TRBJ2-2, is as follows: DTGVSQNPRHKITKRGQNVTFRCDPISEHNRLYWYRQTLGQGPEFLTYFQNEAQLEKSRLLSDRFSAERPKGSFSTLEIQRTEQGDSAMYLCASSLPIQGLKSNTGELFFGEGSRLTVL.

The chain employs TRBV20-1 and TRBJ2-7; D is ambiguous. Looked up from germline, CDR1 is DFQATT and CDR2 is SNEGSKA (reference sequence). The length of the CDR3 is 12 residues. The V gene lost 0 bases and the J gene lost 3 bases, with 6 bases spanning the gap. The CDR3 sequence: CSARDRNYEQYF. The CDR3 nucleotides read TGCAGTGCTAGAGATAGGAACTACGAGCAGTACTTC.

This rearrangement joins TRBV30 to TRBJ1-1; no definite D call. Trimming removed 0 bases from V and 3 bases from J, with 8 bases in between. This CDR3 has 13 residues. Germline V gene data show CDR1 as GTSNPN and CDR2 as SVGIG (reference sequence). The CDR3 sequence is CAWSVRGDTEAFF. DNA of the CDR3: TGTGCCTGGAGTGTACGTGGGGACACTGAAGCTTTCTTT.

As DNA, the CDR3 is TGTGCCAGCAAACCTGACAGGGGGTTTGGGGCCAACGTCCTGACTTTC. Translating gives CASKPDRGFGANVLTF. V gene TRBV27 combines with J gene TRBJ2-6; 9 bases agree with TRBD1. The J segment lost 3 bases and the V segment lost 7 bases, leaving 7 bases of the junction unmatched. CDR1 and CDR2 (germline): MNHEY, SMNVEV (reference sequence). CDR3 length: 16 residues.

This clonotype showed up just a few times. The CDR3 coding sequence is TGTGCCACCAGTGATCCTGCGGACAGCTTAAACATTCAGTACTTC. This encodes CATSDPADSLNIQYF. V and J are TRBV24-1 and TRBJ2-4; possible D gene TRBD1, 6 bases. This CDR3 has 15 amino acids. V lost 3 bases, J lost 6 bases, and 14 bases lay in between. Germline assignment: CDR1 KGHDR and CDR2 SFDVKD.

This clonotype appeared a few times. The chain couples TRBV6-2 or TRBV6-3 to TRBJ2-1, with TRBD2 identical over 15 bases. The CDR3 runs 18 residues. Germline loops: CDR1 MNHEY, CDR2 SVGEGT. With V trimmed by 0 bases and J by 4 bases, 4 bases remained unmatched. CDR3 nucleotides: TGTGCCAGCAGTTACTCCTCAGGGACTAGCGGGAGGTACAATGAGCAGTTCTTC. Residues: CASSYSSGTSGRYNEQFF.

This chain uses TRBV27 with TRBJ2-7; 11 nucleotides align to TRBD1. J gave up 3 bases and V 8 bases, and 9 bases lay outside the gene matches. The V gene's germline CDR1 is MNHEY and CDR2 SMNVEV (reference sequence). CDR3 length: 15 amino acids. The CDR3 here is CASSYRTGGSYEQYF. The CDR3 DNA is TGTGCCAGCTCCTATCGGACAGGGGGCAGCTACGAGCAGTACTTC.

On this clonotype: The DNA is omitted, as the CDR3 cannot be located on it reliably, and the CDR3 follows TCRdb's listing. This CDR3 reads CASSILGYEQYF. V is TRBV25-1 and J is TRBJ2-7. The CDR3 sequence runs 12 residues, both termini included. Germline loops: CDR1 MGHDK, CDR2 SYGVNS.

The V gene is TRBV9, the J gene TRBJ2-7; D may match TRBD1 or TRBD2 (5 bases each). This CDR3 contains 13 residues. Germline CDR1 is SGDLS and CDR2 is YYNGEE. With 3 bases removed from V and 6 bases from J, the gap between germline ends came to 13 bases. The chain's CDR3 is CASSAGTQFEQYF. The CDR3 DNA is TGTGCCAGCAGCGCCGGGACCCAATTCGAGCAGTACTTC.